One and the same sample provided the 21 T cell receptor beta chains below, sequenced in a study of T cells in Graves' hyperthyroidism and ophthalmopathy (dated by TCRdb to 2018 to 2020). The library relied on multiplex PCR. TCRdb names Illumina HiSeq 2000 as the instrument used. Amplification of TCR beta CDR3 regions was carried out from RNA transcripts. A first-round RT-PCR of the TCR CDR3 used the HTBI primer set with the Qiagen OneStep RT-PCR kit. TCRdb reprocessed the public reads (quality trimming at Q25 with fastp, clone calling with MiXCR) and kept in-frame beta chains. Each record represents a unique CDR3 protein, reported with the most common genes and DNA among its rows. The sample table records fewer than 350,000 distinct CDR3 sequences; roughly 21% of these occur just once. Jointly, the top ten make up about 50% of the sample. The sequenced sample was blood. These receptors originate from a woman aged 45 to 65 with Graves' hyperthyroidism.

This clonotype was found a few times. V gene TRBV10-2 combines with J gene TRBJ1-1; unclear D gene. The CDR3 is 13 amino acids. Germline values: CDR1 WSHSY, CDR2 SAAADI. V gave up 8 bases and J gave up 0 bases, with 10 bases separating them. CDR3 nucleotide sequence: TGCGCCAGCCGTACAGATATGAACACTGAAGCTTTCTTT. Protein: CASRTDMNTEAFF.

There are many counts of this clonotype. The V gene is TRBV6-5, the J gene TRBJ1-1, with a tentative D call TRBD1 (5 bases). The CDR3 contains 15 residues. V lost 2 bases, J lost 0 bases, and 10 bases lay in between. Germline lookup yields CDR1 MNHEY and CDR2 SVGAGI. As DNA, the CDR3 is TGTGCCAGCAGTTACCAGGGCTCCTTGAACACTGAAGCTTTCTTT. This encodes CASSYQGSLNTEAFF.

The chain joins TRBV2 to TRBJ1-1; tentatively, D is TRBD1 (5 bases). The CDR3 length is 14 residues. The germline V gene encodes CDR1 SNHLY and CDR2 FYNNEI. With 10 bases removed from V and 3 bases from J, the gap between germline ends came to 18 bases. CDR3: CATVGGGMDTEAFF. The CDR3 region has the DNA TGTGCCACGGTCGGGGGGGGGATGGACACTGAAGCTTTCTTT.

Ten or more counts support this clonotype. This rearrangement joins TRBV5-1 to TRBJ1-6; D may be TRBD1 (6 bases). Deletions cut 4 bases from V and 4 bases from J, with 21 bases between. The CDR3 is made up of 18 amino acids. CDR1 is SGHRS, CDR2 YFSETQ, per germline. CDR3 amino acids: CASSRTGTPGGYNSPLHF. CDR3 in DNA: TGCGCCAGCAGCCGGACCGGGACACCGGGGGGATATAATTCACCCCTCCACTTT.

This clonotype showed up many times. V is TRBV25-1 and J is TRBJ2-2; 10 nucleotides align to TRBD1. V shed 6 bases and J 5 bases; nucleotides not matched to a gene: 12. Germline CDR1 is MGHDK and CDR2 is SYGVNS. The CDR3 sequence is 17 residues long. DNA of the CDR3: TGTGCCAGCAGGAACCCCGGACAGGGGGTTAGGACCGGGGAGCTGTTTTTT. Amino acids: CASRNPGQGVRTGELFF. Full variable domain (remainder filled in from reference TRBV25-1 and TRBJ2-2): EADIYQTPRYLVIGTGKKITLECSQTMGHDKMYWYQQDPGMELHLIHYSYGVNSTEKGDLSSESTVSRIRTEHFPLTLESARPSHTSQYLCASRNPGQGVRTGELFFGEGSRLTVL.

This clonotype was seen at least ten times. The chain couples TRBV18 to TRBJ1-2; D is uncertain. V lost 2 bases to trimming and J lost 2 bases, with 12 bases between them. CDR3 length: 15 residues. Looked up from germline, CDR1 is KGHSH and CDR2 is LQKENI. The CDR3 region has the DNA TGTGCCAGCTCACCAATCGAGGTTTCCAACTATGGCTACACCTTC. Amino acid sequence: CASSPIEVSNYGYTF.

This chain links TRBV28 with TRBJ2-7; 11 nucleotides agree with TRBD1. This CDR3 contains 16 residues. V trimming: 5 bases; J trimming: 5 bases; junction bases outside the gene matches: 11. Germline-derived CDR1 and CDR2 are MDHEN and SYDVKM. CDR3 DNA sequence: TGTGCCAGCAGTACCTCGGGGACAGGGGGTTCCCACGAGCAGTACTTC. The encoded protein is CASSTSGTGGSHEQYF.

This clonotype has a handful of counts. This sequence joins TRBV19 and TRBJ1-2; 8 positions agree with TRBD1. The V gene's germline CDR1 is LNHDA and CDR2 SQIVND (reference sequence). The CDR3 contains 13 residues. The trim removed 6 bases at V and 6 bases at J, leaving 6 bases unmatched. CDR3 residues: CASSPDRVNGYTF. CDR3 DNA sequence: TGTGCCAGTAGCCCGGACAGGGTCAATGGCTACACCTTC. The variable domain in full, with the rest retrieved from reference TRBV19 and TRBJ1-2, is DGGITQSPKYLFRKEGQNVTLSCEQNLNHDAMYWYRQDPGQGLRLIYYSQIVNDFQKGDIAEGYSVSREKKESFPLTVTSAQKNPTAFYLCASSPDRVNGYTFGSGTRLTVV.

V gene TRBV29-1 combines with J gene TRBJ2-7; D assignment may be TRBD1 or TRBD2 (5 bases each). V lost 3 bases, J lost 3 bases, and 15 bases lay in between. The CDR3 runs 14 residues. Germline V gives CDR1 SQVTM, CDR2 ANQGSEA. The CDR3 region has the DNA TGCAGCGTTGAGGAGGACACCGTGGACTACGAGCAGTACTTC. Its translation: CSVEEDTVDYEQYF.

This clonotype was recorded a few times. A much larger clone differs from this one at a single base, so this may be a read error. The V and J genes are TRBV20-1 and TRBJ2-7; D unclear. Trimming pared 3 bases from V and 0 bases from J, leaving 9 bases between. The CDR3 loop spans 13 amino acids. CDR1 DFQATT and CDR2 SNEGSKA come from the germline V gene (reference sequence). CDR3 DNA: TGCAGTGCTAGGGCTAGGTTCTCCTACGAGCAGTACTTC. It translates to CSARARFSYEQYF.

In this sample, this clonotype turned up many times. V gene TRBV2 combines with J gene TRBJ2-4, with D perhaps TRBD1 (6 bases). Deletions cut 7 bases from V and 0 bases from J, with 10 bases between. CDR1 is SNHLY, CDR2 FYNNEI, per germline. The CDR3 length is 14 residues. CDR3: CASKHRAAKNIQYF. The CDR3 nucleotides read TGTGCCAGCAAGCACAGGGCAGCCAAAAACATTCAGTACTTC.

This clonotype was seen at least ten times. The J gene is TRBJ2-3, the V gene TRBV27; 12 positions match TRBD1. The CDR3 has 18 residues. After removal of 6 bases from V and 3 bases from J, the junction contained 13 bases not matched to a gene. The germline CDR1 and CDR2 sequences are MNHEY and SMNVEV (reference sequence). CDR3 residues: CASSLGTGGSSRTDTQYF. CDR3 DNA sequence: TGTGCCAGCAGCCTTGGGACAGGGGGCTCTTCTAGAACAGATACGCAGTATTTT.

The table lists this clonotype with many counts. V usage is TRBV13 and J usage is TRBJ2-1; D possibly matches TRBD1 or TRBD2 (5 bases each). The CDR3 sequence is 14 residues long. Germline-derived CDR1 and CDR2 are PRHDT and FYEKMQ (reference sequence). Deletions cut 5 bases from V and 8 bases from J, with 16 bases between. Here the CDR3 DNA reads TGTGCCAGCAGCCTGTTAGCGAGACAGCATGAGCAGTTCTTC. Translating it yields CASSLLARQHEQFF.

The rearrangement joins TRBV28 to TRBJ2-7; 10 nucleotides align to TRBD1. Trimming removed 7 bases from V and 3 bases from J; junction bases left unmatched: 9. Germline V gene data show CDR1 as MDHEN and CDR2 as SYDVKM. The CDR3 has 15 amino acids. The CDR3, as DNA: TGTGCCAGCACCGCCGGAGGGACAGGGGACTACGAGCAGTACTTC. Protein sequence: CASTAGGTGDYEQYF.

This clonotype was observed many times. DNA of the CDR3: TGTGCCAGCAGCCAACGGGGGGGCCTCACAGATACGCAGTATTTT. Amino acid sequence: CASSQRGGLTDTQYF. This rearrangement joins TRBV3-1 to TRBJ2-3; 8 bases align to TRBD2. The CDR3 has 15 residues. Germline values: CDR1 LGHDT, CDR2 YNNKEL (reference sequence). Germline trimming cut 2 bases from V and 2 bases from J; bases unmatched to any gene: 3.

This clonotype was observed many times. The genes are TRBV7-9 and TRBJ2-7; 9 bases fit TRBD1. Germline trimming cut 1 base from V and 2 bases from J; bases unmatched to any gene: 6. There are 16 residues in the CDR3. Germline V gene lookup returns CDR1 SEHNR and CDR2 FQNEAQ (reference sequence). CDR3 in DNA: TGTGCCAGCAGCTTAGGGAAAAGGGACAGGGCCTACGAGCAGTACTTC. Encoded protein: CASSLGKRDRAYEQYF.

The chain recombines TRBV24-1 with TRBJ2-1; D is unclear. CDR1 KGHDR and CDR2 SFDVKD come from the germline V gene. Trimming cost V 4 bases and J 2 bases, with 5 bases left between them. This CDR3 is 13 amino acids long. CDR3 amino acids: CATSETPYNEQFF. CDR3 nucleotide sequence: TGTGCCACCAGTGAGACTCCCTACAATGAGCAGTTCTTC.

On this clonotype: This may stem from a read error, because a much larger clone lies one nucleotide away. This rearrangement joins TRBV2 to TRBJ2-5, with 9 nucleotides matching TRBD1. There are 15 residues in the CDR3. The trim removed 6 bases at V and 2 bases at J, leaving 7 bases unmatched. Germline V gives CDR1 SNHLY, CDR2 FYNNEI. The CDR3 region has the DNA TGTGCCAGCAGCGGACAGGGGTCCGGGCAAGAGACCCAGTACTTC. It is translated as CASSGQGSGQETQYF.

The table lists this clonotype with many counts. The J gene is TRBJ2-5, the V gene TRBV24-1; 8 nucleotides match TRBD1. CDR3 size: 15 residues. The germline gives CDR1 KGHDR, CDR2 SFDVKD. The J segment lost 4 bases and the V segment lost 2 bases, leaving 5 bases of the junction unmatched. CDR3 amino acids: CATSDYRGNTETQYF. The CDR3 DNA reads as TGTGCCACCAGTGATTACAGGGGGAACACAGAGACCCAGTACTTC.

This clonotype was seen many times. The chain links TRBV2 to TRBJ2-1; 12 positions match TRBD1. CDR1 SNHLY and CDR2 FYNNEI come from the germline V gene. J lost 7 bases, V lost 8 bases, and 12 bases had no gene match. The CDR3 runs 16 residues. The CDR3 loop is CASLTRGTGGYNEQFF. Here the CDR3 DNA reads TGTGCCAGCCTGACAAGAGGGACAGGGGGCTATAATGAGCAGTTCTTC.

This clonotype was seen once. The rearrangement links TRBV28 to TRBJ2-7; 8 bases are shared with TRBD1. The CDR3 consists of 13 residues. After removal of 10 bases from V and 3 bases from J, the junction contained 8 bases not matched to a gene. Germline V gene lookup returns CDR1 MDHEN and CDR2 SYDVKM. CDR3 residues: CATSQGGGYEQYF. DNA of the CDR3: TGTGCCACATCACAGGGGGGCGGCTACGAGCAGTACTTC.